The entry below gives a single TCR beta chain sequence along with its context. This specimen comes from a study of blood T cell repertoires in COVID-19. Study overall: The United States, Italy and Spain supplied acute and convalescent COVID-19 samples.

Sequenced by immunoSEQ multiplex PCR; TCRdb stores in-frame clones only, minus some. The table shows 300,000 to 350,000 clones, with more than 85% occurring only once. This sequence originates from a woman aged 25 to 39 who had recovered from COVID-19. Source material: PBMCs or T cells enriched from blood (not recorded which).

The CDR3 DNA reads as TGTGCCAGCAGTACGCCCCTAGCGGGGGGGCCTTACGAGCAGTACTTC. Its protein is CASSTPLAGGPYEQYF. The rearrangement links TRBV28 to TRBJ2-7, with 12 bases that match TRBD2. Germline trimming cut 5 bases from V and 4 bases from J; bases unmatched to any gene: 9. Germline V gene sequence: CDR1 MDHEN, CDR2 SYDVKM. This CDR3 contains 16 residues.